This TCR beta chain emerged from a study of beta chain features in type 1 diabetes. Study as a whole: There were some 98 million sorted cells examined across all samples. General study findings and limits: Shortening of TCRB CDR3s, moderate but significant, appeared in all four CD4+ subsets of Type 1 diabetes patients.

This clone was seen more than once but under ten times. Its specificity is unknown. V lost 6 bases and J lost 4, with 14 bases in between. There are 14 residues in the CDR3. CDR1 is SGHTA and CDR2 is FQGNSA in the germline V gene. The investigators reverse transcribed all of the isolated RNA, so they sequenced expressed TCRB transcripts. Some clones are missing from TCRdb's copy, which holds only in-frame ones; the method was immunoSEQ multiplex PCR. This table holds some 290,000 clones, roughly an eighth found once. This sequence joins TRBV7-2 and TRBJ2-3; the D gene is possibly TRBD2 (7 bases). The source material was naive CD4+ T cells from blood. This clonotype was sampled from a young man with type 1 diabetes. CDR3 amino acids: CASRGGGAPDTQYF. The CDR3 region has the DNA TGTGCCAGCAGGGGTGGGGGGGCCCCAGATACGCAGTATTTT.